What follows describes a single T cell receptor beta chain. This clonotype was recorded many times. Its antigen is unknown. No much larger clone is present one base from it, and per-base qualities are unavailable. This record belongs to a study of human T cells and chemical hapten exposure (dated by TCRdb to the early 2020s). Some background on the complete study: For sensitization, 2% DPC in acetone was applied to a 2 cm by 2 cm area of upper inner arm skin. Libraries were pooled for sequencing, and variation in per-sample TCR yields was attributed mainly to small differences in library volumes within the pool. The mostly female patient cohort included alopecia areata with under or over 50% scalp involvement, alopecia totalis and alopecia universalis. Blood for TCR sequencing was provided by twenty-nine alopecia patients at one to four time points (pre-sensitization, 2, 6 and 24 weeks). In alopecia patients, the study followed how the peripheral blood TCR repertoire changed in vivo over primary and secondary sensitization to diphenylcyclopropenone (DPC), a hapten. Blood samples were taken from patients before sensitization (week 0) and at 2, 6 and about 24 weeks after DPC sensitization. Throughout the study period of 20 to 30 weeks, patients also received therapeutic DPC doses to the scalp every week. Patch tests used Finn chambers with 0.01% DPC on the upper back, scored after 6 days by International Contact Dermatitis Research Group standards. What the research found in general, with its limitations: Alopecia, a presumed autoimmune disease, was present in all patients, so the immune response of the patients might differ from that of healthy individuals. Expanded TCRs formed significantly more large CDR3 similarity clusters than pre-sensitization or healthy control sets, consistent with antigen-driven responses. No change with DPC sensitization was found in the number of TCRs above 1 in 1000 frequency, and no evidence of global repertoire structure alterations was found. Patch test score correlated positively with the number of PT1 expanded TCRs, reaching significance at thresholds 8, 16 and 32 but not at 4. After repeated subsampling, changes were observed in the strength of the expansion versus patch-test correlation and in the threshold at which the correlation became significant.

Library construction relied on RACE. Sequencer: NextSeq 500. During library preparation, unique molecular identifiers were attached to individual cDNA molecules so that TCRs could be counted in a quantitative, reproducible way. Both TCR alpha and TCR beta chains were sequenced from each blood RNA sample. Processing in the source paper ran as follows. A median of approximately 96,000 TCRs per sample was observed, with a range of roughly 20,000 to 750,000. The Decombinator software suite was used to annotate V, J and CDR3 in the TCR reads. Every sample was subsampled to the same number of TCRs (28,000) for the PS versus PT1 abundance plots. TCRs were defined as expanded if absent before sensitization and observed at least eight times at the 2-week time point. TCRdb itself trimmed the public reads at Q25 with fastp, ran MiXCR and retained productive beta chains. Rows matching on CDR3 protein sequence are summarized as one entry with the most common DNA and genes. TCRdb assigned the V and J calls; the authors' analysis was not used. This sample is represented by fewer than 90,000 distinct CDR3 sequences; 6.5% to 8.5% of them were singletons. The ten most abundant clones make up approximately 1.2% of the sample.

CDR1 and CDR2 were assigned from the germline V gene (reference sequence) as LGHDT and YNNKEL. Between the V and J ends, shortened by 1 base and 2 bases respectively, the junction contains 10 bases. Measured from the cysteine to the phenylalanine, the CDR3 is 15 residues long. Only the CDR3 portion is preserved as DNA: 45 bases, with reading frame beginning at the first base. The time point tag for this specimen amounts to: patch test 2, 6 weeks after DPC sensitization. The treatment or condition label corresponds to: therapeutic diphenylcyclopropenone sensitization with weekly scalp DPC. Blood at each patch-test visit was drawn before the patch test was applied. Eligible patients were aged 18 to 70, diagnosed with alopecia, deemed suitable for DPC therapy, and excluded if pregnant. Total RNA was extracted from unfractionated whole blood that had been collected in Tempus Blood RNA tubes.

This TCR came from a woman aged 25-40 years with alopecia areata. Some clones in this sample may be carry-over from other donors' samples. Source: whole blood, taken in connection with sensitization to the hapten diphenylcyclopropenone (DPC). The chain is made from TRBV3-1 and TRBJ2-3; D gene: possibly TRBD2, on 5 matching bases. The base sequence is TGTGCCAGCAGCCAAGCAAGCGGTTTCACAGATACGCAGTATTTT. This encodes CASSQASGFTDTQYF.